Here is one T cell receptor (beta chain) with its context. Its antigen is undetermined. The whole isolated RNA underwent reverse transcription, so sequencing captured expressed TCRB transcripts. Using immunoSEQ multiplex PCR, the repertoire was profiled, and TCRdb retains in-frame clones only, with some absent. The top ten hold 0.65% of the sample, which has fewer than 200,000 clones, less than 9.5% seen once. This sample stems from a study of beta chain features in type 1 diabetes. Study-level findings and limits: TCRB CDR3s were moderately but significantly shorter in Type 1 diabetes patients in all four CD4+ subsets.

Germline values: CDR1 SGHTA, CDR2 FQGTGA. Between the trimmed V and J ends, which lost 2 bases and 3 bases, there was a span of 10 bases. The CDR3 spans 14 residues. The rearrangement links TRBV7-3 to TRBJ1-1; D may be TRBD1 (5 bases). Input material: central memory CD4+ T cells from blood. The receptor's source is a man in his late teens or twenties in good health. The CDR3 here is CASSLAGLDTEAFF. The CDR3 bases are TGTGCCAGCAGCTTAGCAGGGTTGGACACTGAAGCTTTCTTT.